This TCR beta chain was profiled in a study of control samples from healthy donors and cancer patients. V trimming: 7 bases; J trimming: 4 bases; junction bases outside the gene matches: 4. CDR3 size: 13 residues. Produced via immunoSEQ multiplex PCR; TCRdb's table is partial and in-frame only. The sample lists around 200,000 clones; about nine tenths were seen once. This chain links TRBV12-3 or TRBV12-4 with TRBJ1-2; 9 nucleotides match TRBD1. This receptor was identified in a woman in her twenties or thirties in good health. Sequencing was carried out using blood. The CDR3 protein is CASTLDRGYGYTF. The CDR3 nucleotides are TGTGCCAGCACCCTGGACAGGGGCTATGGCTACACCTTC.